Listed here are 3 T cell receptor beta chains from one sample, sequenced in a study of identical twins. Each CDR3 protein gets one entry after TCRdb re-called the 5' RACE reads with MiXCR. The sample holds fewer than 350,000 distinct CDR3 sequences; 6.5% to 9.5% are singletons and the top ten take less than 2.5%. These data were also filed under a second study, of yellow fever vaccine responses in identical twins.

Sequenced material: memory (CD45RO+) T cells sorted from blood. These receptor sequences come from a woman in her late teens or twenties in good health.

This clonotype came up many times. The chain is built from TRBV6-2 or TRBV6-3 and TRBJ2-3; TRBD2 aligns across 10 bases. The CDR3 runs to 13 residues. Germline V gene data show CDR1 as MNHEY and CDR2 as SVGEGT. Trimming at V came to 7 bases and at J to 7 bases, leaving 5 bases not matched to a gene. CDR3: CASKSGGAYTQYF. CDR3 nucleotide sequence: TGTGCCAGCAAAAGCGGGGGGGCATATACGCAGTATTTT.

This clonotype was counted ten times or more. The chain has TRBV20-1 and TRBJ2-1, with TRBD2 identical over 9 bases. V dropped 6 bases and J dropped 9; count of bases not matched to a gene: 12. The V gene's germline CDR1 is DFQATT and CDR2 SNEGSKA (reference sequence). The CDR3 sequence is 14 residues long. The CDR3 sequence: CSASPGTSYAEQFF. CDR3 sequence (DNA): TGCAGTGCGTCGCCCGGGACTAGCTATGCTGAGCAGTTCTTC.

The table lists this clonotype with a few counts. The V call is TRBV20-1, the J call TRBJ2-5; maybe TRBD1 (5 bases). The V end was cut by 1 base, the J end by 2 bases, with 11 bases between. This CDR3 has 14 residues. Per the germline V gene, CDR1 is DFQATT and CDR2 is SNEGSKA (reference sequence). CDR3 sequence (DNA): TGCAGTGCTAGAGTAGGGGCGCCGCAAGAGACCCAGTACTTC. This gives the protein CSARVGAPQETQYF.